The entry below describes one T cell receptor (beta chain). The CDR3 loop spans 15 amino acids. V was shortened by 1 base and J by 1 base, with 10 bases between the two germline ends. Germline-derived CDR1 and CDR2 are MNHEY and SVGAGI. TCR beta CDR3 region amplification was performed from RNA transcripts. Primed by the HTBI set, a first-round RT-PCR was run on the TCR CDR3. TCRdb independently ran MiXCR on the multiplex PCR reads; one entry per CDR3 protein. The table shows some 800,000 distinct CDR3 sequences, with roughly 37% occurring only once. The data were taken from a study of T cells in Graves' hyperthyroidism and ophthalmopathy. PBMCs were collected from an approximately 9.5 ml volume of fresh peripheral blood.

This clonotype was sampled from a man aged 18 to 30 with Graves' hyperthyroidism. Source material: blood. The genes are TRBV6-5 and TRBJ1-1; D call uncertain. Here the CDR3 reads CASSYWARTNTEAFF. The DNA for the CDR3 is TGTGCCAGCAGTTACTGGGCCAGGACGAACACTGAAGCTTTCTTT.